This TCR beta chain was sequenced during a study of cytomegalovirus exposure and HLA in healthy donors (dated by TCRdb to about 2017). For the wider study: An earlier analysis of approximately 640 of the donors reported approximately 270 Gb of sequence data and 117 million unique TCR beta sequences from about 179 million T cells. An early release that covered several hundred HLA-typed donors contained approximately 300 gigabases of sequencing data and 75 million to 100 million unique TCR sequences. The genetic ancestry cluster associated with self-reported Caucasian donors included 65% to 90% of the approximately 410 genotyped donors. The study aimed to test whether signatures of past pathogen exposure could be identified by cataloging public T cell receptors. The study profiled the T cell repertoires of about 640 subjects by immunosequencing and related them to cytomegalovirus serostatus. A separate validation cohort of 90 to 150 different subjects was used in addition to the roughly 700-subject first cohort. The study combined high-throughput TCR immunosequencing, statistical association of individual TCRs with disease status, and machine learning to predict cytomegalovirus infection status. In a later analysis, previously published TCR beta repertoires from 600 to 850 donors were re-analyzed and high-resolution HLA genotyping was added so that TCR occurrence patterns could be studied. The later analysis used no new phenotypic data to find candidate immune exposures, relying instead on TCR beta sequences and their occurrence across donors. In an earlier analysis of about 590 of the donors, high-throughput TCR beta sequencing was used to judge whether each TCR beta V gene segment behaved as functional or pseudogenic. Donor age, sex, ethnicity and CMV serostatus were compiled alongside the repertoire data. A later genetic analysis took genome-wide SNP genotypes for about three fifths of the 666 donors and used that subset as a discovery cohort. Every discovery cohort repertoire had been produced on one sequencing platform. Both class I and class II loci were covered by HLA typing, at four-digit resolution. The number of donors typed differed by locus, with roughly 620-640 for A, B, C, DRB1 and DQB1, around 520 for DQA1, about 610 for DPA1, and some 470 for DPB1. About five DR-DQ haplotypes were handled as single units for association and clustering because linkage in the cohort was strong. Across 300 to 400 genotyped donors of the cohort, an average of about 220,000 unique TCR beta nucleotide sequences per donor were sequenced, and roughly 20% of those sequences were non-productive.

Ends trimmed: V by 5 bases, J by 2 bases; bases unmatched to a gene: 3. Taken from cysteine to phenylalanine, the CDR3 has 14 residues. Only the CDR3 region is kept as DNA, spanning 42 bases read in frame from base 1. The germline V gene (reference sequence) specifies SEHNR as CDR1 and FQNEAQ as CDR2. What the research found in general, with its limitations: An association between a missense DCLRE1C variant and V-gene and J-gene trimming of TCR beta chains was found in a later genetic analysis and replicated in an independent cohort. Specific HLA alleles were associated with over 15,000 TCR beta sequences at a false discovery rate of 0.05 in a later analysis. The classifier was reported to diagnose cytomegalovirus status with high specificity and sensitivity in both the original cohort and the validation cohort. Most CMV-associated TCR beta chains appeared to be HLA-restricted in a later analysis, and the HLA associations seemed to be driven largely by CMV exposure. In vitro tests confirmed that a few of the cytomegalovirus-associated TCR beta chains recognize cytomegalovirus antigens. In a later analysis, the rate of TCR association differed among HLA loci, with DRB1 alleles having the most associated TCRs and HLA-C alleles having the fewest. Some IMGT-functional V segments, including TRBV6-2 and TRBV6-3, could not be told apart with the 87-base-pair reads, so those segments were excluded. In this cohort, only TCR beta chains were sequenced, and detectable features were limited by the absence of alpha or paired-chain data. A later analysis reported that several top co-occurrence clusters appeared linked to parvovirus B19, influenza, CMV and Epstein-Barr virus. An earlier analysis of approximately 540 of the donors showed that most TCR beta V segments appeared in productive rearrangements either about 87% or about 30% of the time, which broadly matched IMGT annotations. Linkage disequilibrium might explain the correlated functional status among segregating V segments, but an unknown experimental factor could not be ruled out. A further reported finding was that TCR beta sequences accurately predicted the HLA-A and HLA-B alleles for most subjects in the first cohort. Because counts were too low, around 17 rarely observed V segments, including chromosome 9 orphons, were left out of the earlier analysis of 587 of the donors. According to a later genetic analysis, donors in an Asian-associated ancestry cluster had fewer N-insertions in productive TCRs than the approximately 700-donor mean. For the cohort, immune exposure information was limited to CMV serostatus. Compared with equally common non-associated chains, HLA-associated TCR beta chains in a later analysis were more clonally expanded and had lower generation probabilities. While some public TCRs were present in many individuals, most TCR sequences turned up only very rarely across donors. The authors suggested that the approach could potentially be generalized to other disease states and immunological phenotypes. The study gave a list of 150 to 200 TCR beta chains associated with cytomegalovirus. A cluster of highly shared sequence variants was judged likely to represent a technical artifact of the sequencing pipeline. Because HLA typing was missing for some donors at each locus, association tests included only the typed subset. Sequencing depth was assumed to be roughly uniform across donors in the presence/absence analyses, though that assumption may not hold. Strong co-occurrence of HLA alleles, especially DR and DQ, made assigning TCR associations to individual alleles difficult.

The cohort was made up of 650 to 700 healthy bone marrow donors. All cohort members were sampled while nominally healthy, although unrecorded immune exposures were likely present. The donor was CMV seronegative and belonged to the group of 352 seronegative cohort members. Each donor provided a peripheral blood sample, and peripheral blood mononuclear cells were used for TCR beta sequencing. Genomic DNA was extracted from the blood cell samples with the Qiagen DNeasy Blood Extraction Kit. Worth noting for this clone: The antigen it binds to is not known.

Libraries came from the immunoSEQ multiplex PCR assay. The multiplex PCR relied on a mix of 60 forward primers for TCR Vbeta segments and 13 reverse primers for TCR Jbeta segments. Amplification of the CDR3 region of rearranged TCR beta genes was performed with a multiplex PCR assay on genomic DNA. The Illumina HiSeq System was used to sequence the amplified TCR beta libraries as 87-base-pair reads. In the paper's pipeline: In a later analysis, some 80 million unique TCR beta chains were counted across the approximately 620 repertoires, and around 11 million of these chains were shared by at least two donors. A nearest-neighbor algorithm error-corrected the raw reads and collapsed the reads into unique sequences, merging closely related sequences to remove PCR and sequencing errors. To assign V, D and J gene segments, CDR3 sequences were aligned to IMGT reference sequences. For a sequence to be retained, a match of at least six nucleotides was required to both a V gene segment and a J gene segment. A rearrangement counted as productive if the CDR3 had no stop codons and remained in frame with V and J, and every other rearrangement counted as non-productive. CDR3 was defined by IMGT convention, running from the second conserved V-encoded cysteine to the conserved J-encoded phenylalanine. In an earlier analysis of more than 550 of the donors, sequences lacking an unambiguous match to a single V gene segment were excluded. In an earlier analysis of a few hundred of the donors, a V segment was called functional when productive rearrangements were above 56.7%, and segregating when the standard deviation between donors exceeded 5%. A statistical classification framework was developed to diagnose cytomegalovirus status using the catalog of TCR beta chain sequences. V and J gene assignment, in a later analysis, came from comparing TCR nucleotide sequences with IMGT/GENE-DB human TR gene sequences. Using the TCRdist pipeline, a later analysis assigned CDR3 sequences along with most-parsimonious VDJ recombination scenarios. In a later analysis, each TCR beta chain was defined by its CDR3 amino acid sequence together with its V-gene family, and reads lacking a unique V-gene family were excluded. A later analysis removed 592 highly shared, low-generation-probability nucleotide sequences to deal with suspected cross-contamination and a sequencing artifact. For each public chain, a later analysis derived a clonal expansion index from normalized ranks of inferred template counts within each repertoire. In a later analysis, generation probabilities were computed using a VDJ recombination model fitted to out-of-frame rearrangements, and the results were checked against IGoR. In a later analysis, hypergeometric tests were used to score TCR-TCR, TCR-HLA and TCR-CMV co-occurrence, with a repertoire-size bias correction applied to TCR pairs. To estimate false discovery rates, a later analysis permuted the HLA or CMV assignments 20 times. In a later analysis, co-occurring TCRs were grouped using DBSCAN, with TCRdist sequence similarity added in when clustering inside HLA-allele-positive subsets. Repertoires with fewer than 30,000 or more than 120,000 public chains were left out of co-occurrence clustering, as were a handful of repertoires with anomalous nucleotide sharing. TCRdb provides this immuneACCESS table in a form limited to in-frame rearrangements. Some clones are lacking; in checked studies, under half of them reflect an unresolved V gene, and why the rest are absent is not known. V, J and clone size are those of that table, while D and trimming were read from the DNA. The table for this sample lists roughly 120,000 clones. Under 3.5% of the sample lies in the top ten.

Sequencing was performed on PBMCs. The receptor was derived from a man between 25 and 39 years old in good health and CMV-seronegative. The chain was built from TRBV7-9 and TRBJ2-3; 8 central nucleotides agree with TRBD2. DNA sequence: TGTGCCAGCAGCCAGCGGGAGAACACAGATACGCAGTATTTT. The encoded protein is CASSQRENTDTQYF.